One sample yielded the 15 T cell receptor beta chains listed below, sequenced in a study of CD8 T cells in ankylosing spondylitis. Each CDR3 protein is one row after TCRdb ran MiXCR on the 5' RACE reads. The profile covers about 130,000 distinct CDR3 sequences, with about 6.5% appearing a single time and roughly an eighth taken by the ten largest. Source material: blood, either unsorted or a sorted T cell fraction (not recorded which). These receptors originate from a male donor with ankylosing spondylitis or in good health (not recorded which).

This clonotype was recorded at least ten times. The chain couples TRBV5-6 to TRBJ1-1; D unresolved. Germline V gene sequence: CDR1 SGHDT, CDR2 YYEEEE. V was shortened by 4 bases and J by 4 bases, with 14 bases between the two germline ends. The CDR3 extends over 14 amino acids. CDR3 nucleotides: TGTGCCAGCAGCGAGGACGGTCGCTTCACTGAAGCTTTCTTT. This encodes CASSEDGRFTEAFF.

There are many counts of this clonotype. The rearrangement uses TRBV7-8 and TRBJ2-1; the match to TRBD2 covers 10 bases. In germline, CDR1 is SGHVS, CDR2 FQNEAQ. There are 16 residues in the CDR3. V lost 3 bases, J lost 0 bases, and 2 bases stayed unmatched. The CDR3 bases are TGTGCCAGCAGCTTTCCTAGCGGGGGCTCCTACAATGAGCAGTTCTTC. It encodes CASSFPSGGSYNEQFF.

There are many counts of this clonotype. J is TRBJ2-1 and V is TRBV7-6; TRBD2 matches at 9 bases. V shed 1 base, J shed 4 bases, and the junction held 2 bases outside the gene matches. Germline loops: CDR1 SGHVS, CDR2 FNYEAQ. There are 15 residues in the CDR3. The CDR3 sequence: CASSLVSGGYNEQFF. CDR3 coding DNA: TGTGCCAGCAGCTTAGTTAGCGGGGGATACAATGAGCAGTTCTTC.

This clonotype was picked up many times. The V call is TRBV10-3, the J call TRBJ1-6; a weak D match, TRBD1 (5 bases). The CDR3 has 17 amino acids. The germline V gene encodes CDR1 ENHRY and CDR2 SYGVKD. Trimming removed 1 base from V and 0 bases from J, with 10 bases in between. CDR3: CAISEWGGNSYNSPLHF. The CDR3 DNA reads TGTGCCATCAGTGAGTGGGGGGGTAACTCCTATAATTCACCCCTCCACTTT.

There are many counts of this clonotype. This sequence joins TRBV12-3 or TRBV12-4 and TRBJ2-2; D is undetermined. Trimming took 5 bases from V and 2 from J, leaving 18 bases between them. This CDR3 is built from 17 residues. The CDR3 loop is CASSRALTSLNTGELFF. CDR3 in DNA: TGTGCCAGCAGTCGGGCTTTAACCTCACTTAACACCGGGGAGCTGTTTTTT.

This sequence joins TRBV11-2 and TRBJ2-7; 8 bases align to TRBD2. Per the germline V gene, CDR1 is SGHAT and CDR2 is FQNNGV. The V and J ends lost 5 bases and 4 bases, in that order; junction bases with no gene match: 10. CDR3 size: 15 residues. In DNA, the CDR3 is TGTGCCAGCAGCCGTCGGGGGGGGCGGTTTTACGAGCAGTACTTC. It codes for CASSRRGGRFYEQYF.

The V gene is TRBV15, the J gene TRBJ2-7; D is ambiguous. There are 16 residues in the CDR3. Germline CDR1 LNHNV, CDR2 YYDKDF (reference sequence). V lost 4 bases and J lost 0, with 16 bases in between. CDR3 coding DNA: TGTGCCACCAGCATGATCAGGACCGTGAGCTCCTACGAGCAGTACTTC. This codes for CATSMIRTVSSYEQYF. Supplemented by reference TRBV15 and TRBJ2-7, the full variable domain reads DAMVIQNPRYQVTQFGKPVTLSCSQTLNHNVMYWYQQKSSQAPKLLFHYYDKDFNNEADTPDNFQSRRPNTSFCFLDIRSPGLGDTAMYLCATSMIRTVSSYEQYFGPGTRLTVT.

At least ten counts were recorded for this clonotype. The rearrangement joins TRBV7-2 to TRBJ1-2; 12 bases agree with TRBD1. CDR1 and CDR2 (germline): SGHTA, FQGNSA. CDR3 size: 13 residues. Losses at the gene ends were 7 bases for V and 7 bases for J; bases not matched to a gene: 4. CDR3 nucleotides: TGTGCCAGCACCTGGGACAGGGGGCGTGGCTACACCTTC. Protein product: CASTWDRGRGYTF.

This clonotype showed up just a few times. The rearrangement joins TRBV20-1 to TRBJ1-3; D remains unclear. Germline values: CDR1 DFQATT, CDR2 SNEGSKA (reference sequence). V lost 6 bases and J lost 0, with 9 bases in between. The CDR3 loop spans 13 amino acids. CDR3 loop: CSASMASGNTIYF. The CDR3 DNA sequence: TGCAGTGCCTCTATGGCCTCTGGAAACACCATATATTTT.

This clonotype has ten or more counts. The chain has TRBV5-6 and TRBJ1-5, with D unclear. The CDR3 totals 13 residues. The germline CDR1 and CDR2 sequences are SGHDT and YYEEEE. Between the trimmed V and J ends, which lost 1 base and 5 bases, there was a span of 7 bases. The CDR3 nucleotides are TGTGCCAGCAGCTTGACATCATATCAGCCCCAGCATTTT. Translated: CASSLTSYQPQHF.

This clonotype was counted only a few times. A clone one base away is much larger, so this may be a read error. The chain couples TRBV5-1 to TRBJ1-4, with D possibly being TRBD1 (5 bases). Trimming took 0 bases from V and 4 from J, leaving 10 bases between them. This CDR3 is 15 amino acids long. The germline V gene encodes CDR1 SGHRS and CDR2 YFSETQ. The CDR3 region is CASSLEPGFNEKLFF. The CDR3 nucleotides are TGCGCCAGCAGCTTGGAACCAGGGTTTAATGAAAAACTGTTTTTT.

This clonotype occurred many times. The V and J genes are TRBV18 and TRBJ2-5; possible D gene TRBD1, 5 bases. Germline CDR1 is KGHSH and CDR2 is LQKENI. CDR3 length equals 15 residues. Deletions cut 3 bases from V and 2 bases from J, with 13 bases between. Here the CDR3 DNA reads TGTGCCAGCTCACCCACCTATGACAGTCAAGAGACCCAGTACTTC. Amino acids: CASSPTYDSQETQYF.

This clonotype was seen ten or more times. V and J are TRBV5-1 and TRBJ2-5; 7 bases fit TRBD2. J was trimmed by 4 bases and V by 1 base; bases with no gene match: 4. CDR3 length: 14 amino acids. From germline, CDR1 is SGHRS and CDR2 YFSETQ. CDR3 nucleotide sequence: TGCGCCAGCAGCTTGCAGGGAGGGGTAGAGACCCAGTACTTC. It specifies CASSLQGGVETQYF.

There are many counts of this clonotype. The chain joins TRBV20-1 to TRBJ1-2; D gene ambiguous. The V and J ends lost 3 bases and 5 bases respectively, with 10 bases between them. CDR1 is DFQATT, CDR2 SNEGSKA, per germline (reference sequence). This CDR3 is 12 amino acids long. The CDR3 DNA is TGCAGTGCTAGTGACGGTGAATATGGCTACACCTTC. Translated: CSASDGEYGYTF.

In its sample, this clonotype was seen many times. CDR3 residues: CASSQGSGLVVTGELFF. CDR3 DNA: TGTGCCAGCAGCCAAGGGTCGGGACTAGTCGTCACCGGGGAGCTGTTTTTT. The J gene is TRBJ2-2, the V gene TRBV14; 8 bases are a match to TRBD2. Germline trimming cut 1 base from V and 4 bases from J; bases unmatched to any gene: 8. CDR3 length equals 17 residues. Germline-derived CDR1 and CDR2 are SGHDN and FVKESK.